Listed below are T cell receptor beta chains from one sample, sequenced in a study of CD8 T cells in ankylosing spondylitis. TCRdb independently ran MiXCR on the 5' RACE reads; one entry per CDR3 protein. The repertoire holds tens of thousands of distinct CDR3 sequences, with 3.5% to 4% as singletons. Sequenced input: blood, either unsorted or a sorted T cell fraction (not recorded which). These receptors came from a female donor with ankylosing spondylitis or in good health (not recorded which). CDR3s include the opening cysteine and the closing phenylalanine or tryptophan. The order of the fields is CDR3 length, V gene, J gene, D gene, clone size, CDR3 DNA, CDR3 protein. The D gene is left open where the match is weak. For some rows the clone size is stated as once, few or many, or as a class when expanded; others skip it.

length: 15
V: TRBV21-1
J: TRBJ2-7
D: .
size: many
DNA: TGTGCCAGCAGCTTCCTCGGTGGACAGAACTACGAGCAGTACTTC
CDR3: CASSFLGGQNYEQYF

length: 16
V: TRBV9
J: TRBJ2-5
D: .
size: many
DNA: TGTGCCAGCAGCGAGCGACTAGGAGGGTTTGGGGAGACCCAGTACTTC
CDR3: CASSERLGGFGETQYF

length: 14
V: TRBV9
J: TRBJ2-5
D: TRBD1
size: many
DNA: TGTGCCAGCAGCGCTGAAGACAGGGTTACTGCCCAGTACTTC
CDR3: CASSAEDRVTAQYF

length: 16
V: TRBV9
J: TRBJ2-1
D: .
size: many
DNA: TGTGCCAGCAGCCCCCTCTTAAGGGTCGAGGGTAATGAGCAGTTCTTC
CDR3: CASSPLLRVEGNEQFF

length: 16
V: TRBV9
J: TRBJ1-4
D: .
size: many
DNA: TGTGCCAGCAGCGCCGGACCACTGGGAGCGTATGAAAAACTGTTTTTT
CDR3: CASSAGPLGAYEKLFF

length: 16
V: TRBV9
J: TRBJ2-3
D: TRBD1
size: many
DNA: TGTGCCAGCAGCAAGACAGGGGGGGACCTTACAGATACGCAGTATTTT
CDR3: CASSKTGGDLTDTQYF

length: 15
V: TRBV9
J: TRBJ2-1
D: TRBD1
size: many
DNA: TGTGCCAGCAGCGGAACAGGGGGCTCATACAATGAGCAGTTCTTC
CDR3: CASSGTGGSYNEQFF

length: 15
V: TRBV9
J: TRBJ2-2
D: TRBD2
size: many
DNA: TGTGCCAGCAGCTCCGTGCCGGGGGGGCCCGGGGAGCTGTTTTTT
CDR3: CASSSVPGGPGELFF

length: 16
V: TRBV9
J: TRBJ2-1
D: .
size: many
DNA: TGTGCCAGCAGCGTAGGGCATGCTACTAGCATGAATGAGCAGTTCTTC
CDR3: CASSVGHATSMNEQFF

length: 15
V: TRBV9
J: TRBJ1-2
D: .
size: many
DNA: TGTGCCAGCAGCGTAGGGGCCTTCGGGGGCTATGGCTACACCTTC
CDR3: CASSVGAFGGYGYTF

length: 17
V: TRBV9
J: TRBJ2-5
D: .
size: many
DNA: TGTGCCAGCAGCGTATATTGGGGGGGGCGCTTCCAAGAGACCCAGTACTTC
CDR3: CASSVYWGGRFQETQYF

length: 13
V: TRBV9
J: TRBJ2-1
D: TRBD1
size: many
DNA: TGTGCCAGCAGCGCTGGGACAGTAAATGAGCAGTTCTTC
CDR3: CASSAGTVNEQFF

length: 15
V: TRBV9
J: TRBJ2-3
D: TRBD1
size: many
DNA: TGTGCCAGCAGCGTTGGGGACAGGGGGCGAGATACGCAGTATTTT
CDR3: CASSVGDRGRDTQYF

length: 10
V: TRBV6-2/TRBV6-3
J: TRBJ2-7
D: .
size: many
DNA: TGTGCCAGGCCTAAGAAAGAGCAGTACTTC
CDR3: CARPKKEQYF

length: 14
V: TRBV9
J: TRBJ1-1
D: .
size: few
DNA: TGTGCCAGCAGCATTATCGATGCCAACACTGAAGCTTTCTTT
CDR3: CASSIIDANTEAFF

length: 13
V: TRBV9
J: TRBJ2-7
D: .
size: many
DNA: TGTGCCAGCAGCGTAGATAGCATGTTCGAGCAGTACTTC
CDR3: CASSVDSMFEQYF

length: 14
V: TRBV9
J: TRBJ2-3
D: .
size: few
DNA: TGTGCCAGCAGCGTAGAAGGGGTAGGAGATACGCAGTATTTT
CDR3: CASSVEGVGDTQYF

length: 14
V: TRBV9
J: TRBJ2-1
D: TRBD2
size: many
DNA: TGTGCCAGCAGCGTAGGGGTAGCGGGGAGTGAGCAGTTCTTC
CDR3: CASSVGVAGSEQFF

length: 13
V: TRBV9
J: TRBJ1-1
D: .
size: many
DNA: TGTGCCAGCAGCGAACGTTTGAACACTGAAGCTTTCTTT
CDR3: CASSERLNTEAFF

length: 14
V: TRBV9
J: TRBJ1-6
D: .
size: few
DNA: TGTGCCAGCAGCCCCCCGGGGGACAATTCACCCCTCCACTTT
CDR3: CASSPPGDNSPLHF

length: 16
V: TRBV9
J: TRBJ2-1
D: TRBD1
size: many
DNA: TGTGCCAGCAGCGTAGGGGCTTCGGGACAGTACAATGAGCAGTTCTTC
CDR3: CASSVGASGQYNEQFF

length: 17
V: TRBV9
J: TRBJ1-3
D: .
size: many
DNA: TGTGCCAGCAGCGTCGGACCTCAGGGGCTCTCTGGAAACACCATATATTTT
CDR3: CASSVGPQGLSGNTIYF

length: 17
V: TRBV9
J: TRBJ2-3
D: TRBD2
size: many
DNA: TGTGCCAGCAGCCCGAGAAGCGGGGGATTTAGCACAGATACGCAGTATTTT
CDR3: CASSPRSGGFSTDTQYF

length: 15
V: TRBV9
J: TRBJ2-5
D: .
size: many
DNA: TGTGCCAGCAGCTCAACGACAGGACCTCAAGAGACCCAGTACTTC
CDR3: CASSSTTGPQETQYF

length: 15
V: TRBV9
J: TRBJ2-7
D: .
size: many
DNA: TGTGCCAGCAGCGTAGACGGGAGCTACTCCTACGAGCAGTACTTC
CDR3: CASSVDGSYSYEQYF

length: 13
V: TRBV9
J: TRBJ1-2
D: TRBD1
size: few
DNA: TGTGCCAGCAGCGTAGAGACAGGGAGTGGCTACACCTTC
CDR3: CASSVETGSGYTF

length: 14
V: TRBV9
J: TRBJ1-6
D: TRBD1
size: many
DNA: TGTGCCAGTCGTCTCGGACAGGTAAATTCACCCCTCCACTTT
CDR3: CASRLGQVNSPLHF

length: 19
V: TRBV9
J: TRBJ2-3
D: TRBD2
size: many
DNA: TGTGCCAGCAGCGGAGTCCCTAAGAGAGCGGGGGCAATCACAGATACGCAGTATTTT
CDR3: CASSGVPKRAGAITDTQYF

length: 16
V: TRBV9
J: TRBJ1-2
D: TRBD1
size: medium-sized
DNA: TGTGCCAGCAGCCCCACCCCACAGGGGGCCTACTATGGCTACACCTTC
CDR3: CASSPTPQGAYYGYTF

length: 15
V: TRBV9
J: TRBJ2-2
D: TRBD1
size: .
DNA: TGTGCCAGCAGACAGGGGGCCGCGAACACCGGGGAGCTGTTTTTT
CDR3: CASRQGAANTGELFF

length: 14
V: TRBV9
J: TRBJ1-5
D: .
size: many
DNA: TGTGCCAGCAGCCTCGGGACATCTGGCCAGCCCCAGCATTTT
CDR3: CASSLGTSGQPQHF

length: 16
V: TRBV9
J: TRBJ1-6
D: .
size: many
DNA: TGTGCCAGCAGCGGGCGATCCAGGGGCGTGGATTCACCCCTCCACTTT
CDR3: CASSGRSRGVDSPLHF

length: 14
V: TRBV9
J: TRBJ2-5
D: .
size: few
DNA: TGTGCCAGCAGCCCCGGAGGGGGGAGAGAGACCCAGTACTTC
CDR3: CASSPGGGRETQYF

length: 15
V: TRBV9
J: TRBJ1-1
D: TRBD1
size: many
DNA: TGTGCCAGCAGCTCTCAGGGGGCAAGAAACACTGAAGCTTTCTTT
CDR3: CASSSQGARNTEAFF

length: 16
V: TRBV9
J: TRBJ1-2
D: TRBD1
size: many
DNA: TGTGCCAGCAGCGTAGGGGCTGGACAGGGTAGCGATGGCTACACCTTC
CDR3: CASSVGAGQGSDGYTF

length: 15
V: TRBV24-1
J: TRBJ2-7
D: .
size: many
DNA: TGTGCCACCGCTGCCAGGGGAGTCGACTCCTACGAGCAGTACTTC
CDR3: CATAARGVDSYEQYF

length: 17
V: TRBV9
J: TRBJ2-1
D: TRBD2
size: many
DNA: TGTGCCAGCAGCGGAGCGGGGCTAGCGGGGGGCTACAATGAGCAGTTCTTC
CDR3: CASSGAGLAGGYNEQFF

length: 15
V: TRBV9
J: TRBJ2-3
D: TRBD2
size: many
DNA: TGTGCCAGCAGCGTAGACGGGGGGAGGACAGATACGCAGTATTTT
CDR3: CASSVDGGRTDTQYF

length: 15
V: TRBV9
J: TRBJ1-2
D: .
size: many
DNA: TGTGCCAGCAGCGTAGATGGCTCCCTTAACTATGGCTACACCTTC
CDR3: CASSVDGSLNYGYTF

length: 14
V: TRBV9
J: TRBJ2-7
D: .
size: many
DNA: TGTGCCAGCAGCGTAGATCAGGGAACCTACGAGCAGTACTTC
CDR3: CASSVDQGTYEQYF

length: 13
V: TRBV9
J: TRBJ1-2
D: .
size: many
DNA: TGTGCCAGCAGCGTAGATCACACGGGCGGCTACACCTTC
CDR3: CASSVDHTGGYTF

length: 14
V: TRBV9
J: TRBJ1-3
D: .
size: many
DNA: TGTGCCAGCAGCGTTGGACTGACGGGACACACCATATATTTT
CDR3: CASSVGLTGHTIYF

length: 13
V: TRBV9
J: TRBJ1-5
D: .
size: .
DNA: TGTGCCAGCAGCGTAGCTTCGGGTCAGCCCCAGCATTTT
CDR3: CASSVASGQPQHF

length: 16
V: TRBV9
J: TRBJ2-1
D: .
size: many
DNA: TGTGCCAGCAGCGTAGGAGCGAGGGGGACCAGCAGTGAGCAGTTCTTC
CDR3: CASSVGARGTSSEQFF

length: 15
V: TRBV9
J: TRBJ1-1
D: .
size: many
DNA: TGTGCCAGCAGCGTAGTCCCAGGTTGGAACACTGAAGCTTTCTTT
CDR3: CASSVVPGWNTEAFF

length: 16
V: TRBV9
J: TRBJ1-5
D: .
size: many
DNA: TGTGCCAGCAGCGCGAACCCAGGGGCGAGCAATCAGCCCCAGCATTTT
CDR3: CASSANPGASNQPQHF

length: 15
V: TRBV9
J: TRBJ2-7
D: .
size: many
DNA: TGTGCCAGCAGCGAAGCCCCCAGCGGATACTACGAGCAGTACTTC
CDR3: CASSEAPSGYYEQYF

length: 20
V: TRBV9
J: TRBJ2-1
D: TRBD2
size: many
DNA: TGTGCCAGCAGCGTAAGTCCCGGACTAGCGGGGGGACCGGGGGGCGATGAGCAGTTCTTC
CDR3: CASSVSPGLAGGPGGDEQFF

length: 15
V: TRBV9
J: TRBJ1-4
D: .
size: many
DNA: TGTGCCAGCAGCGGGAGGGCTAGTTATAATGAAAAACTGTTTTTT
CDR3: CASSGRASYNEKLFF

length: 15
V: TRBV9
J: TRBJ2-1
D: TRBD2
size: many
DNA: TGTGCCAGCAGCGCGTTAGCGGGGGGGCTGGATGAGCAGTTCTTC
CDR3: CASSALAGGLDEQFF

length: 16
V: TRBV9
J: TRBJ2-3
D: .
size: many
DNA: TGTGCCAGCAGCGTAGGGGGGGGGCCGGCAAGAGATACGCAGTATTTT
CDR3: CASSVGGGPARDTQYF

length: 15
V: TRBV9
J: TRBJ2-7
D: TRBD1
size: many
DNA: TGTGCCAGCAGCGTAGAGGGGACAGCCTTCTACGAGCAGTACTTC
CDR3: CASSVEGTAFYEQYF

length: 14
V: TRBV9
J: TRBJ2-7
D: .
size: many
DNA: TGTGCCAGCAGCGTAGATGGCGGATCCTACGAGCAGTACTTC
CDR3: CASSVDGGSYEQYF

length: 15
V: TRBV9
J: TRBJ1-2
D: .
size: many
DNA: TGTGCCAGCAGCGAACGGGACACTCTCCCACCCGGCTACACCTTC
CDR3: CASSERDTLPPGYTF

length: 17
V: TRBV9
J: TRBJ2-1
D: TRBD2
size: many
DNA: TGTGCCAGCAGCCCAAACCCGGGACTAGGGGCCTACAATGAGCAGTTCTTC
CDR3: CASSPNPGLGAYNEQFF

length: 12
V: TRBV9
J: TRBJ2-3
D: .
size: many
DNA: TGTGCCAGCAGCCCCCGCGCTGATACGCAGTATTTT
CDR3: CASSPRADTQYF